This T cell receptor (beta chain) was sequenced for a study of blood T cell repertoires in COVID-19 (dated by TCRdb to 2020 to 2022). With respect to the entire study: Samples from collaborators originated in the United States, Italy and Spain and spanned both the acute and convalescent phases of COVID-19. The material from the prospective study consisted of cDNA or gDNA derived from T cells, B-cell-depleted T cells, or PBMCs. Deeply sampled blood TCRbeta repertoires from subjects exposed to, actively infected with, or recovered from COVID-19 were included in the dataset. A freely available public database, intended as a resource for researchers studying the immune response to SARS-CoV-2, is where the repertoires were released. The samples were drawn from the first 160 participants of the ongoing ImmuneRACE study and from over a thousand subjects provided by 6 global collaborators. Sample metadata almost always included a de-identified subject ID, COVID-19 status, age in years and sex. Where HLA class I and class II types were available, the types were taken from metadata supplied by the sample provider, not from assay-based typing.

V is reduced by 0 bases and J by 3 bases, leaving a spacing of 10 bases between them. The germline V gene provides CDR1 SGDLS and CDR2 YYNGEE. The CDR3 sequence holds 15 residues, the cysteine and phenylalanine included. The CDR3 DNA has 45 bases and is translated from base 1. In Seattle, one collaborating source enrolled patients while the infection was active and tracked those patients longitudinally over the course of disease. Each collaborating institution followed its own protocols to collect whole blood in K2EDTA tubes. For TCRbeta analysis, collaborators shipped samples as frozen whole blood, isolated PBMCs, or DNA extracted from either of those sample types. This clone was observed once. What this receptor recognizes is not known. The input lacks base qualities; no much larger clone sits a single base away. What the work shows at the level of the full study, not this receptor alone: How much clinical and demographic metadata was included differed by source and by participant, and the metadata was provided uncurated.

The immunoSEQ Assay, a bias-controlled multiplex PCR, was used to amplify TCRbeta CDR3 regions from genomic DNA. On the authors' methods: Nucleated cell counts per sample were estimated from amplification of reference gene primers within the assay. Sequence reads were collapsed and filtered to measure the absolute abundance of every unique TCRbeta CDR3 rearrangement. Productive Simpson clonality was computed per sample as the square root of Simpson's diversity index over productive rearrangements. TCRdb carries this immuneACCESS record with in-frame sequences only. Its versions omit some clonotypes, under half of them owing to an unresolved V gene in the studies checked, with the rest unexplained. From that table come the V and J calls and clone size; the DNA was used to work out D and trimming. Within this sample are about 360,000 clones, with 65% to 90% of them counted one time only. Together, the top ten hold about 7% of the sample.

Material for sequencing was peripheral blood. The chain is assembled from TRBV9 and TRBJ1-5; the D gene cannot be resolved reliably. The clonotype was recovered from an older woman with COVID-19, enrolled during active disease. Read as DNA, the sequence is TGTGCCAGCAGCGTAGACCTAGGCTTCAATCAGCCCCAGCATTTT. The translation is CASSVDLGFNQPQHF.